Each of the 21 T cell receptor beta chains below was sequenced from the same sample in a study of T cell repertoires in cytomegalovirus infection. MiXCR, applied by TCRdb to the reads, yields one record per CDR3 protein. The sample shows almost 550,000 distinct CDR3 sequences, 16% of them seen only once. The specimen was CD8+ T cells from PBMCs. Receptors originate from a human donor in good health (CMV status not recorded). Some clones in this sample may be carry-over from other donors' samples.

This clonotype showed up just once. The J gene is TRBJ2-1, the V gene TRBV20-1; 9 bases match TRBD2. After removal of 2 bases from V and 7 bases from J, the junction contained 18 bases not matched to a gene. The germline V gene has CDR1 DFQATT and CDR2 SNEGSKA (reference sequence). The CDR3 is made up of 18 amino acids. CDR3 region: CSARPRTPEREVPNEQFF. The CDR3 nucleotides are TGCAGTGCTAGACCTCGCACTCCTGAGCGGGAGGTCCCAAATGAGCAGTTCTTC.

CDR3 amino acids: CSASPEASGPETQYF. The CDR3 DNA follows: TGCAGTGCTAGTCCCGAGGCGAGCGGGCCAGAGACCCAGTACTTC. The chain is built from TRBV20-1 and TRBJ2-5, with a weak D call TRBD2 (6 bases). Trimming shortened V by 3 bases and J by 4 bases, and 18 bases separated the two germline ends. Per the germline V gene, CDR1 is DFQATT and CDR2 is SNEGSKA (reference sequence). There are 15 residues in the CDR3.

This clonotype was picked up many times. The V and J genes are TRBV7-8 and TRBJ2-7, with TRBD1 identical over 11 bases. Looked up from germline, CDR1 is SGHVS and CDR2 is FQNEAQ. The J segment lost 2 bases and the V segment lost 3 bases, leaving 6 bases of the junction unmatched. The CDR3 has 16 residues. The CDR3 DNA sequence: TGTGCCAGCAGCTTTAGGTGGGACAGGGGGACCTACGAGCAGTACTTC. Amino acid sequence: CASSFRWDRGTYEQYF.

This clonotype has only a few counts. This chain uses TRBV4-1 with TRBJ2-3; 8 bases align to TRBD1. Germline-derived CDR1 and CDR2 are MGHRA and YSYEKL. The V and J ends lost 3 bases and 0 bases, in that order; junction bases with no gene match: 5. The CDR3 covers 16 residues. The CDR3 nucleotides read TGCGCCAGCAGCCAGGGGACAGGATCTAGCACAGATACGCAGTATTTT. This gives the protein CASSQGTGSSTDTQYF.

This clonotype has a count of ten or more. The chain uses TRBV7-3 and TRBJ2-3; D tentatively fits TRBD1 or TRBD2 (5 bases each). The CDR3 covers 16 residues. Germline CDR1 reads SGHTA; CDR2 reads FQGTGA. V was cut by 5 bases and J by 4 bases, with 19 bases left in between. CDR3 protein: CASSPPAGSGSDTQYF. The DNA for the CDR3 is TGTGCCAGCAGCCCCCCGGCGGGCTCAGGGTCAGATACGCAGTATTTT. Using reference TRBV7-3 and TRBJ2-3 for the parts outside the CDR3, the full variable domain is GAGVSQTPSNKVTEKGKYVELRCDPISGHTALYWYRQSLGQGPEFLIYFQGTGAADDSGLPNDRFFAVRPEGSVSTLKIQRTERGDSAVYLCASSPPAGSGSDTQYFGPGTRLTVL.

On this clonotype: One base away lies a much larger clone, so this may be a sequencing read error. The J gene is TRBJ1-1, the V gene TRBV6-5, with D perhaps matching TRBD1 (5 bases). Per the germline V gene, CDR1 is MNHEY and CDR2 is SVGAGI. This CDR3 contains 15 residues. DNA of the CDR3: TGTGACAGCAGTGTTCCCCGGGACCCGGACACTGAAGCTTTCTTT. It specifies CDSSVPRDPDTEAFF.

This clonotype was seen ten or more times. This chain's CDR3 is CASSGLLAGGNTEAFF. In DNA, the CDR3 is TGTGCCAGCAGTGGGCTTTTGGCCGGGGGAAACACTGAAGCTTTCTTT. This chain connects TRBV7-9 to TRBJ1-1, with a possible D match to TRBD1 (5 bases). Germline V gene lookup returns CDR1 SEHNR and CDR2 FQNEAQ (reference sequence). The CDR3 contains 16 residues. Trimming cost V 6 bases and J 2 bases, with 19 bases left between them. Full variable domain (rest looked up from reference TRBV7-9 and TRBJ1-1): DTGVSQNPRHKITKRGQNVTFRCDPISEHNRLYWYRQTLGQGPEFLTYFQNEAQLEKSRLLSDRFSAERPKGSFSTLEIQRTEQGDSAMYLCASSGLLAGGNTEAFFGQGTRLTVV.

Ten or more counts support this clonotype. J is TRBJ2-7 and V is TRBV11-1; no clear D gene. Germline lookup yields CDR1 SGHAT and CDR2 FQDESV (reference sequence). CDR3 size: 15 residues. The V and J ends lost 2 bases and 0 bases respectively, with 11 bases between them. CDR3 DNA sequence: TGTGCCAGCAGCTTACTGGGTTCCAGCTCCTACGAGCAGTACTTC. Translated: CASSLLGSSSYEQYF.

This clonotype was counted ten times or more. V usage is TRBV6-2 or TRBV6-3 and J usage is TRBJ2-1, with D possibly matching TRBD2 (5 bases). V lost 0 bases and J lost 6, with 9 bases in between. The CDR3 runs 14 residues. CDR1 is MNHEY and CDR2 is SVGEGT in the germline V gene. CDR3 coding DNA: TGTGCCAGCAGTTACTCGAGGGTGGGCAATGAGCAGTTCTTC. Its translation: CASSYSRVGNEQFF.

The genes are TRBV9 and TRBJ1-2, with 7 bases lining up with TRBD1. V shed 0 bases and J 0 bases; nucleotides not matched to a gene: 11. The CDR3 sequence is 18 residues long. Germline V lookup: CDR1 SGDLS, CDR2 YYNGEE. The CDR3 sequence is CASSVDSRGQQSNYGYTF. The CDR3 DNA reads TGTGCCAGCAGCGTAGATTCAAGGGGGCAGCAGTCTAACTATGGCTACACCTTC.

In its sample, this clonotype was seen many times. The gene calls are TRBV6-1 and TRBJ1-3; maybe TRBD1 (5 bases). The ends were cut back, 5 bases at V and 14 bases at J, with 19 bases in the middle. The germline CDR1 and CDR2 sequences are MNHNS and SASEGT. The CDR3 extends over 13 amino acids. The chain's CDR3 is CASSSPPEARVYF. The DNA for the CDR3 is TGTGCCAGCAGTTCCCCCCCCGAGGCCAGGGTATATTTT.

This clonotype was seen repeatedly, ten times or more. This chain joins TRBV7-8 and TRBJ2-1, with D perhaps matching TRBD2 (5 bases). Germline V CDR1 and CDR2: SGHVS, FQNEAQ. The CDR3 is 15 residues long. The ends were cut back, 1 base at V and 3 bases at J, with 10 bases in the middle. Here the CDR3 reads CASSLEASIYNEQFF. In DNA, the CDR3 is TGTGCCAGCAGCTTAGAAGCTAGCATCTACAATGAGCAGTTCTTC.

The rearrangement uses TRBV11-2 and TRBJ1-2; 8 positions agree with TRBD1. The V segment lost 4 bases and the J segment 8 bases; nucleotides outside the gene matches: 9. CDR3 size: 14 residues. Per the germline V gene, CDR1 is SGHAT and CDR2 is FQNNGV. CDR3 DNA sequence: TGTGCCAGCAGCTATCCGGGACAGGCTGTGGGCTACACCTTC. Residues: CASSYPGQAVGYTF.

This clonotype was counted a few times. The chain recombines TRBV27 with TRBJ2-7; TRBD1 aligns across 7 bases. V lost 6 bases and J lost 2; bases outside the gene matches: 7. The CDR3 sequence is 14 residues long. CDR1 is MNHEY and CDR2 is SMNVEV in the germline V gene (reference sequence). The CDR3 loop reads CASSETGAAYEQYF. Written as DNA, the CDR3 is TGTGCCAGCAGCGAAACAGGGGCCGCCTACGAGCAGTACTTC.

This clonotype showed up just a few times. The rearrangement joins TRBV20-1 to TRBJ2-1; the match to TRBD2 covers 11 bases. V lost 3 bases to trimming and J lost 6 bases; unmatched junction nucleotides: 10. Germline CDR1 DFQATT, CDR2 SNEGSKA (reference sequence). The CDR3 covers 16 residues. The CDR3, as DNA: TGCAGTGCTAGTCGGCTAGCGGGAGGCCCCCTCAATGAGCAGTTCTTC. It is translated as CSASRLAGGPLNEQFF.

This clonotype was counted ten times or more. The chain employs TRBV6-1 and TRBJ2-3; 8 bases agree with TRBD2. This CDR3 region has 15 residues. V dropped 1 base and J dropped 5; count of bases not matched to a gene: 5. Germline V CDR1 and CDR2: MNHNS, SASEGT. DNA of the CDR3: TGTGCCAGCAGTGAAGTTCCGCGGGGGGTAGATACGCAGTATTTT. Protein product: CASSEVPRGVDTQYF.

This clonotype came up many times. This chain connects TRBV7-4 to TRBJ1-4; a weak D match, TRBD1 (6 bases). The germline gives CDR1 SGHVT, CDR2 SQSDAQ. This CDR3 has 13 amino acids. V dropped 6 bases and J dropped 10 bases, with 15 bases sitting between them. The CDR3 region is CASSFPGAGKLFF. The CDR3 DNA follows: TGTGCCAGCAGTTTCCCGGGGGCGGGAAAACTGTTTTTT.

This chain links TRBV7-9 with TRBJ1-2; tentative D call: TRBD1 (6 bases). The CDR3 runs to 16 residues. Trimming left V 4 bases short and J 8 bases short, with 23 bases between. Germline assignment: CDR1 SEHNR and CDR2 FQNEAQ (reference sequence). CDR3 sequence reads: CASSSHLLQGREGYTF. CDR3 in DNA: TGTGCCAGCAGCTCACACCTTTTACAGGGTCGAGAGGGCTACACCTTC.

In its sample, this clonotype was seen many times. The chain carries TRBV18 and TRBJ2-5; no definite D call. Trimming shortened V by 0 bases and J by 2 bases, and 7 bases separated the two germline ends. Germline loops: CDR1 KGHSH, CDR2 LQKENI. The CDR3 covers 14 residues. CDR3 residues: CASSPPSAQETQYF. The CDR3 DNA is TGTGCCAGCTCACCACCGAGCGCTCAAGAGACCCAGTACTTC.

This clonotype was picked up a small number of times. The chain uses TRBV20-1 and TRBJ2-1; no reliable D call. This CDR3 has 11 residues. Per the germline V gene, CDR1 is DFQATT and CDR2 is SNEGSKA (reference sequence). V was pared by 0 bases and J by 10 bases, with 7 bases between. The CDR3 sequence: CSARDLREQFF. CDR3 nucleotides: TGCAGTGCTAGAGATTTGCGAGAGCAGTTCTTC.

This chain links TRBV19 with TRBJ1-2; D not certain. Germline CDR1 reads LNHDA; CDR2 reads SQIVND (reference sequence). With 3 bases removed from V and 3 bases from J, the gap between germline ends came to 11 bases. CDR3 length equals 14 residues. The DNA of the CDR3 is TGTGCCAGTAGTATCGTAGGAACAGACTATGGCTACACCTTC. It yields the protein CASSIVGTDYGYTF.